This entry concerns a single T cell receptor (beta chain). PCR amplification relied on 60 Vbeta primers (plus 13 Jbeta primers). The table came from immunoSEQ multiplex PCR; TCRdb's copy has only in-frame clones and leaves some out. This table holds about 200,000 clones, about 80% found once. The data derive from a study of cytomegalovirus exposure and HLA in healthy donors. The sample comprised PBMCs. The receptor's source is a woman between 35 and 50 years old in good health and CMV-seronegative.

The CDR3 spells CASSFSPKSSGSWNEQFF. The CDR3 bases are TGTGCCAGCAGCTTTTCCCCAAAAAGTAGCGGGAGCTGGAATGAGCAGTTCTTC. The gene calls are TRBV7-2 and TRBJ2-1; 9 nucleotides agree with TRBD2. The length of the CDR3 is 18 residues. The germline V gene encodes CDR1 SGHTA and CDR2 FQGNSA. With V trimmed by 3 bases and J by 7 bases, 16 bases remained unmatched. The full variable domain, rest sourced from reference TRBV7-2 and TRBJ2-1, is GAGVSQSPSNKVTEKGKDVELRCDPISGHTALYWYRQSLGQGLEFLIYFQGNSAPDKSGLPSDRFSAERTGGSVSTLTIQRTQQEDSAVYLCASSFSPKSSGSWNEQFFGPGTRLTVL.